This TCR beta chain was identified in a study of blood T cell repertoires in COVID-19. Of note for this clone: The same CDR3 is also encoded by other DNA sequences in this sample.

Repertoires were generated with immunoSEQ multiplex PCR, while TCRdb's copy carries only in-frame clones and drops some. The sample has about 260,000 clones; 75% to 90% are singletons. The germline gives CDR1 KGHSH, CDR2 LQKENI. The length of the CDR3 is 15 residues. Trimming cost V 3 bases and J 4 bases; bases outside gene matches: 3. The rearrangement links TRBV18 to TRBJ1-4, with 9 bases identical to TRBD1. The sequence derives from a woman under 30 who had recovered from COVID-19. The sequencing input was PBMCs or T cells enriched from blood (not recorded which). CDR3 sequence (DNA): TGTGCCAGCTCACCTCCGGGACAGGGTAATGAAAAACTGTTTTTT. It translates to CASSPPGQGNEKLFF.